Following are 20 T cell receptor beta chains from one sample sequenced in a study of blood T cell repertoires in COVID-19. Repertoires were generated with immunoSEQ multiplex PCR, while TCRdb's copy carries only in-frame clones and drops some. The sample has about 100,000 clones, roughly 80% seen once. Sequencing input: peripheral blood. The receptors were sampled from a man in his 70s with active or convalescent COVID-19.

The chain is built from TRBV7-9 and TRBJ1-1, with D hard to call. V was pared by 5 bases and J by 0 bases, with 7 bases between. Germline CDR1 reads SEHNR; CDR2 reads FQNEAQ (reference sequence). The CDR3 is 13 amino acids. CDR3 DNA sequence: TGTGCCAGCAGCCCCGGGATGAACACTGAAGCTTTCTTT. This codes for CASSPGMNTEAFF.

The chain employs TRBV6-5 and TRBJ2-3; 9 bases align to TRBD2. CDR1 and CDR2 (germline): MNHEY, SVGAGI. The V and J ends lost 4 bases and 9 bases, in that order; junction bases with no gene match: 8. The CDR3 totals 14 residues. DNA for the CDR3: TGTGCCAGCAGTTCCCGGGGAGCGGGAGGAACGCAGTATTTT. It is translated as CASSSRGAGGTQYF.

The rearrangement links TRBV5-5 to TRBJ2-7, with 9 bases lining up with TRBD2. Germline V lookup: CDR1 SGHKS, CDR2 YYEKEE (reference sequence). Unmatched junction bases numbered 13, after V lost 0 bases and J lost 6 bases. This CDR3 is 17 amino acids long. This CDR3 reads CASSLAADSGSGLEQYF. The DNA for the CDR3 is TGTGCCAGCAGCTTGGCGGCCGATAGCGGGAGTGGACTCGAGCAGTACTTC.

J is TRBJ2-4 and V is TRBV5-4, with 7 nucleotides matching TRBD1. In germline, CDR1 is SGHNT, CDR2 YYREEE (reference sequence). The V and J ends lost 0 bases and 7 bases, in that order; junction bases with no gene match: 4. CDR3 length equals 14 residues. CDR3 DNA sequence: TGTGCCAGCAGCTTGGCAAAGGGGGCCAACATTCAGTACTTC. Amino acids: CASSLAKGANIQYF.

The V call is TRBV7-2, the J call TRBJ2-5; 9 bases match TRBD2. The CDR3 totals 13 residues. V lost 7 bases and J lost 5; bases outside the gene matches: 5. Germline V gives CDR1 SGHTA, CDR2 FQGNSA. The CDR3 sequence is CASTPGLAETQYF. The DNA of the CDR3 is TGTGCCAGCACCCCCGGACTAGCGGAGACCCAGTACTTC.

The CDR3 sequence is CAIKTQGSNTEAFF. Here the CDR3 DNA reads TGTGCCATCAAGACACAGGGATCGAACACTGAAGCTTTCTTT. This chain connects TRBV10-3 to TRBJ1-1, with D possibly TRBD1 on 6 matching bases. Germline V CDR1 and CDR2: ENHRY, SYGVKD. The CDR3 covers 14 residues. V gave up 7 bases and J gave up 1 base, with 13 bases separating them.

V usage is TRBV19 and J usage is TRBJ2-3; D remains unclear. The germline V gene has CDR1 LNHDA and CDR2 SQIVND (reference sequence). V dropped 11 bases and J dropped 0 bases, with 12 bases sitting between them. CDR3 length equals 13 residues. The CDR3 reads CAGMRPSTDTQYF. CDR3 sequence (DNA): TGTGCCGGTATGCGGCCTAGCACAGATACGCAGTATTTT. Combining the CDR3 with reference TRBV19 and TRBJ2-3 gives the whole variable domain DGGITQSPKYLFRKEGQNVTLSCEQNLNHDAMYWYRQDPGQGLRLIYYSQIVNDFQKGDIAEGYSVSREKKESFPLTVTSAQKNPTAFYLCAGMRPSTDTQYFGPGTRLTVL.

The chain recombines TRBV12-3 or TRBV12-4 with TRBJ1-4; D unresolved. This CDR3 spans 13 amino acids. Trimming pared 5 bases from V and 13 bases from J, leaving 17 bases between. In DNA form, the CDR3 reads TGTGCCAGCAGTACCGCGAGGAGATGGAGACTGTTTTTT. It translates to CASSTARRWRLFF.

The J gene is TRBJ2-7, the V gene TRBV5-4; TRBD2 agrees at 7 bases. The germline V gene has CDR1 SGHNT and CDR2 YYREEE (reference sequence). The junction had 16 bases not matched to a gene; V was cut back by 2 bases and J by 5 bases. The CDR3 covers 17 residues. The CDR3 DNA follows: TGTGCCAGCAGCTTTTCCCTACTAACTAGCGCAGTTAACGAGCAGTACTTC. Protein product: CASSFSLLTSAVNEQYF. Supplemented by reference TRBV5-4 and TRBJ2-7, the full variable domain reads ETGVTQSPTHLIKTRGQQVTLRCSSQSGHNTVSWYQQALGQGPQFIFQYYREEENGRGNFPPRFSGLQFPNYSSELNVNALELDDSALYLCASSFSLLTSAVNEQYFGPGTRLTVT.

The chain is built from TRBV6-2 or TRBV6-3 and TRBJ1-4; maybe TRBD1 (5 bases). This CDR3 has 14 amino acids. Germline lookup yields CDR1 MNHEY and CDR2 SVGEGT. V was clipped by 6 bases and J by 5 bases, with 13 bases between them. The CDR3 DNA reads TGTGCCAGCAGCACACAGGAAATCAATGAAAAACTGTTTTTT. Translating it yields CASSTQEINEKLFF.

The chain links TRBV6-4 to TRBJ1-6; TRBD1 might be the D (5 bases). CDR1 is MRHNA, CDR2 SNTAGT, per germline. Trimming took off 0 bases at V and 10 bases at J, with 13 bases between the two ends. This CDR3 region has 15 residues. Here the CDR3 DNA reads TGTGCCAGCAGTGACTCGGGGCAGGGTGGCTCACCCCTCCACTTT. It yields the protein CASSDSGQGGSPLHF.

This clone was detected a few times. The chain recombines TRBV7-9 with TRBJ2-7; D possibly corresponds to TRBD1 (6 bases). Per the germline V gene, CDR1 is SEHNR and CDR2 is FQNEAQ (reference sequence). Trimming took 5 bases from V and 5 from J, leaving 22 bases between them. CDR3 length: 16 residues. The CDR3 loop is CASSTREGDGWHEQYF. The CDR3 DNA reads TGTGCCAGCAGCACCCGAGAGGGGGATGGGTGGCACGAGCAGTACTTC.

V usage is TRBV4-1 and J usage is TRBJ2-1; D may be TRBD2 (5 bases). Trimming took off 4 bases at V and 9 bases at J, with 13 bases between the two ends. CDR1 MGHRA and CDR2 YSYEKL come from the germline V gene. The CDR3 extends over 13 amino acids. The DNA for the CDR3 is TGCGCCAGCAGCCCACTCTCCGGGGTTGAGCAGTTCTTC. Translation gives CASSPLSGVEQFF.

The chain couples TRBV3-1 (or the pseudogene TRBV3-2) to TRBJ1-1, with a tentative D call TRBD1 (5 bases). Germline assignment: CDR1 LGHDT and CDR2 YNNKEL (reference sequence). CDR3 length: 14 residues. Trimming pared 3 bases from V and 1 base from J, leaving 9 bases between. CDR3 sequence reads: CASSQLDRNTEAFF. The CDR3 region has the DNA TGTGCCAGCAGCCAGTTAGACAGGAACACTGAAGCTTTCTTT.

Note on this clone: This sample also contains other DNA sequences that code for the same CDR3. J is TRBJ1-5 and V is TRBV4-3, with D unresolved. Germline V gene lookup returns CDR1 LGHNA and CDR2 YSLEER. Deletions cut 1 base from V and 4 bases from J, with 5 bases between. The CDR3 is 13 amino acids. The CDR3 loop reads CASSQGRNQPQHF. CDR3 nucleotides: TGCGCCAGCAGCCAAGGCAGAAATCAGCCCCAGCATTTT.

The chain has TRBV30 and TRBJ1-2, with D perhaps matching TRBD1 (6 bases). The V end lost 1 base, the J end lost 8 bases, and 14 bases lay between the germline ends. The CDR3 extends over 13 amino acids. Germline assignment: CDR1 GTSNPN and CDR2 SVGIG (reference sequence). The CDR3 bases are TGTGCCTGGAGTGGAACAGGGTATTACGGCTACACCTTC. Encoded protein: CAWSGTGYYGYTF. Variable domain in full (rest from reference TRBV30 and TRBJ1-2): SQTIHQWPATLVQPVGSPLSLECTVEGTSNPNLYWYRQAAGRGLQLLFYSVGIGQISSEVPQNLSASRPQDRQFILSSKKLLLSDSGFYLCAWSGTGYYGYTFGSGTRLTVV.

This chain connects TRBV27 to TRBJ2-3; 8 bases align to TRBD2. The CDR3 covers 16 residues. The germline CDR1 and CDR2 sequences are MNHEY and SMNVEV (reference sequence). V lost 5 bases and J lost 1; bases outside the gene matches: 8. The chain's CDR3 is CASSTISGAGTDTQYF. The CDR3 DNA sequence: TGTGCCAGCAGTACTATTAGCGGGGCGGGCACAGATACGCAGTATTTT.

The J gene is TRBJ2-5, the V gene TRBV7-9; possibly TRBD1 for D (5 bases). V dropped 2 bases and J dropped 5 bases, with 9 bases sitting between them. This CDR3 comprises 13 residues. Germline V gene sequence: CDR1 SEHNR, CDR2 FQNEAQ (reference sequence). CDR3 in amino acids: CASSLIGAETQYF. The CDR3 nucleotides are TGTGCCAGCAGCTTAATAGGGGCTGAGACCCAGTACTTC.

V and J are TRBV23-1 and TRBJ2-1; 7 bases match TRBD1. TRBV23-1 is classed as an ORF, of uncertain function. With V trimmed by 2 bases and J by 3 bases, 13 bases remained unmatched. The CDR3 extends over 18 amino acids. The DNA of the CDR3 is TGCGCCAGCAGTCAACTTTCGAGAGGGGGCGGCCTCTACAATGAGCAGTTCTTC. Encoded protein: CASSQLSRGGGLYNEQFF.

The CDR3 bases are TGTGCCAGCAGCTTGGCCGGGGTCCCAGATACGCAGTATTTT. This encodes CASSLAGVPDTQYF. The chain combines TRBV5-4 with TRBJ2-3, with TRBD2 as a possible D gene (5 bases). Germline loops: CDR1 SGHNT, CDR2 YYREEE (reference sequence). Trimming left V 0 bases short and J 4 bases short, with 9 bases between. The CDR3 is 14 amino acids.